This T cell receptor beta chain was documented in a study of blood T cell repertoires in COVID-19. This CDR3 has 13 amino acids. Germline-derived CDR1 and CDR2 are SEHNR and FQNEAQ (reference sequence). Trimming shortened V by 5 bases and J by 4 bases, and 12 bases separated the two germline ends. Patients of the Seattle cohort, enrolled during active infection, were followed longitudinally. The data were produced by immunoSEQ multiplex PCR, yet TCRdb's version contains in-frame clones alone and is incomplete. The data contain roughly 180,000 clones, approximately 88% of them seen just once; the ten biggest clones take up around 6.3%.

The specimen was peripheral blood. V and J are TRBV7-9 and TRBJ2-7; TRBD2 is a possible D gene (5 bases). This TCR derives from a middle-aged woman with COVID-19, enrolled during active disease. The CDR3 region has the DNA TGTGCCAGCAGCCGGGGATTAGGGTACGAGCAGTACTTC. This translates into CASSRGLGYEQYF.